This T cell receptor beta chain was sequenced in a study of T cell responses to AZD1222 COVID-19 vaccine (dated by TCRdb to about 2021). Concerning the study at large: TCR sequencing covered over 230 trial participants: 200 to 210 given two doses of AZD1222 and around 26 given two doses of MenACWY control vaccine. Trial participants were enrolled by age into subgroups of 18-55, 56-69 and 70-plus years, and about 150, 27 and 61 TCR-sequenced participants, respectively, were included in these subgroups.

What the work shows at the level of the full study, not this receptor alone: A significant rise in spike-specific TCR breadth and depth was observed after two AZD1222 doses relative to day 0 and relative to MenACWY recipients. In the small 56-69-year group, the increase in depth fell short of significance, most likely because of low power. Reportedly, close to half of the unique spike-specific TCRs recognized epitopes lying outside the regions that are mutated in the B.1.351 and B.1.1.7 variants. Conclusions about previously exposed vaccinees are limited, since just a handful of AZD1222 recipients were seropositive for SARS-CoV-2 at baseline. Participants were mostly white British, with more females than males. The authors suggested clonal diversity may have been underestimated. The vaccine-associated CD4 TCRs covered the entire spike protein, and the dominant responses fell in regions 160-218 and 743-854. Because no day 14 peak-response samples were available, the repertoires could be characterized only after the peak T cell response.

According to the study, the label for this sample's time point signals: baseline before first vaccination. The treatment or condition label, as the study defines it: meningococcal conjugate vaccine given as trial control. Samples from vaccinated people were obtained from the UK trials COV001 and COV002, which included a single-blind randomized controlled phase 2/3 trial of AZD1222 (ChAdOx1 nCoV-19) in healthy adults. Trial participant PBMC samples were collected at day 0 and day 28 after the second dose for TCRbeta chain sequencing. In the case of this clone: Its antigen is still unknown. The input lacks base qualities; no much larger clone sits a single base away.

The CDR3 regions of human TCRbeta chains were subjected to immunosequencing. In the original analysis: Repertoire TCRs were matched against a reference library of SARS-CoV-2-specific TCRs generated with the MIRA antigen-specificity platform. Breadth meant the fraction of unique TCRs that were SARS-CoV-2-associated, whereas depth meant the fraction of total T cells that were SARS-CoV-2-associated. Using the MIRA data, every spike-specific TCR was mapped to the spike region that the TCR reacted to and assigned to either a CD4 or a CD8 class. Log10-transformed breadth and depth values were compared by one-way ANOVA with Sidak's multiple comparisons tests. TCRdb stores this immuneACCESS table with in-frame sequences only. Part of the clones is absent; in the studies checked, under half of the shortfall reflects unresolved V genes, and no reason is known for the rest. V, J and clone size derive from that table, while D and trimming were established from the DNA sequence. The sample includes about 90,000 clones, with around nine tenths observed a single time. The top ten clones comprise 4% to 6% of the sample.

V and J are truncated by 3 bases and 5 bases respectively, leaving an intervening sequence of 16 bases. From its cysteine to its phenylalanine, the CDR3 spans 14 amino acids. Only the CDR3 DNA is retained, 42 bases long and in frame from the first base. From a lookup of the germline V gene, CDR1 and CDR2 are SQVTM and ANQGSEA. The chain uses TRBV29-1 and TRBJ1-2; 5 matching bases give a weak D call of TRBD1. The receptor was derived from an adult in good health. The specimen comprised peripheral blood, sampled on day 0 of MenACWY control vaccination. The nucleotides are TGCAGCGTTGAGAACAGGTCGGCCGTTTATGGCTACACCTTC. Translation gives CSVENRSAVYGYTF.